These 17 T cell receptor beta chains originate from one sample sequenced in a study of blood T cell repertoires in COVID-19. Sequenced by immunoSEQ multiplex PCR; TCRdb stores in-frame clones only, minus some. The sample includes approximately 440,000 clones, about 90% of them seen just once. Source material: PBMCs or T cells enriched from blood (not recorded which). These receptors came from a man aged 18 to 29 who had recovered from COVID-19.

This clone showed up just once. This chain uses TRBV7-9 with TRBJ2-5; TRBD1 matches at 7 bases. Germline V gene sequence: CDR1 SEHNR, CDR2 FQNEAQ (reference sequence). The CDR3 is 15 residues long. Trimming at V came to 1 base and at J to 2 bases, leaving 4 bases not matched to a gene. This CDR3 is CASSLGTGLQETQYF. DNA for the CDR3: TGTGCCAGCAGCTTAGGGACAGGCCTACAAGAGACCCAGTACTTC. The variable domain in full, with the rest retrieved from reference TRBV7-9 and TRBJ2-5, is DTGVSQNPRHKITKRGQNVTFRCDPISEHNRLYWYRQTLGQGPEFLTYFQNEAQLEKSRLLSDRFSAERPKGSFSTLEIQRTEQGDSAMYLCASSLGTGLQETQYFGPGTRLLVL.

The rearrangement uses TRBV19 and TRBJ1-1; 9 bases match TRBD1. The ends lost 5 bases at V and 7 bases at J; junction bases unmatched: 2. This CDR3 is 12 amino acids long. The germline gives CDR1 LNHDA, CDR2 SQIVND (reference sequence). The CDR3 sequence: CASSGQGFEAFF. The CDR3 nucleotides read TGTGCCAGTAGTGGACAGGGGTTTGAAGCTTTCTTT. Looking up the rest from reference TRBV19 and TRBJ1-1 gives the full variable domain: DGGITQSPKYLFRKEGQNVTLSCEQNLNHDAMYWYRQDPGQGLRLIYYSQIVNDFQKGDIAEGYSVSREKKESFPLTVTSAQKNPTAFYLCASSGQGFEAFFGQGTRLTVV.

The rearrangement links TRBV9 to TRBJ1-6; D may be TRBD1 (5 bases). Trimming cost V 5 bases and J 9 bases, with 18 bases left between them. There are 15 residues in the CDR3. Germline assignment: CDR1 SGDLS and CDR2 YYNGEE. DNA of the CDR3: TGTGCCAGCAGTCCCAACGGAGGGACGAGTTCACCCCTCCACTTT. The encoded protein is CASSPNGGTSSPLHF. Filled out from reference TRBV9 and TRBJ1-6, the complete variable domain reads DSGVTQTPKHLITATGQRVTLRCSPRSGDLSVYWYQQSLDQGLQFLIQYYNGEERAKGNILERFSAQQFPDLHSELNLSSLELGDSALYFCASSPNGGTSSPLHFGNGTRLTVT.

The J gene is TRBJ1-3, the V gene TRBV9; TRBD1 might be the D (5 bases). Trimming pared 3 bases from V and 0 bases from J, leaving 13 bases between. CDR3 length: 16 residues. The germline V gene encodes CDR1 SGDLS and CDR2 YYNGEE. CDR3 loop: CASSAAGLASGNTIYF. CDR3 in DNA: TGTGCCAGCAGCGCTGCAGGGTTGGCCTCTGGAAACACCATATATTTT.

CDR3 loop: CAWSVGGGDEKLFF. In DNA, the CDR3 is TGTGCCTGGAGTGTTGGTGGCGGGGATGAAAAACTGTTTTTT. The V call is TRBV30, the J call TRBJ1-4; D gene unclear. CDR3 length: 14 residues. Germline CDR1 is GTSNPN and CDR2 is SVGIG (reference sequence). The germline V and J ends were trimmed by 0 bases and 6 bases, with 11 bases remaining between them. Looking up the rest from reference TRBV30 and TRBJ1-4 gives the full variable domain: SQTIHQWPATLVQPVGSPLSLECTVEGTSNPNLYWYRQAAGRGLQLLFYSVGIGQISSEVPQNLSASRPQDRQFILSSKKLLLSDSGFYLCAWSVGGGDEKLFFGSGTQLSVL.

J is TRBJ1-6 and V is TRBV12-3 or TRBV12-4; D call uncertain. CDR3 length: 13 amino acids. The V end was cut by 5 bases, the J end by 9 bases, with 11 bases between. CDR3 sequence (DNA): TGTGCCAGCAGTCTAACGAGAGTTTCACCCCTCCACTTT. It encodes CASSLTRVSPLHF.

This clone has a single count. The gene calls are TRBV18 and TRBJ2-7; TRBD2 might be the D (5 bases). Germline loops: CDR1 KGHSH, CDR2 LQKENI. The V end was cut by 2 bases, the J end by 0 bases, with 11 bases between. The CDR3 runs to 15 residues. Here the CDR3 DNA reads TGTGCCAGCTCACCAGGAGAGGGCGGCTCCTACGAGCAGTACTTC. Its protein is CASSPGEGGSYEQYF.

Many counts were recorded for this clone. CDR3: CASSGLAGGGGELFF. CDR3 coding DNA: TGTGCCAGCAGTGGACTAGCGGGAGGCGGCGGGGAGCTGTTTTTT. The chain employs TRBV28 and TRBJ2-2, with 14 bases matching TRBD2. The CDR3 is 15 amino acids. In germline, CDR1 is MDHEN, CDR2 SYDVKM. Germline trimming cut 5 bases from V and 7 bases from J; bases unmatched to any gene: 3.

The chain is built from TRBV2 and TRBJ1-6, with 9 bases aligning to TRBD1. The germline V gene encodes CDR1 SNHLY and CDR2 FYNNEI. Trimming cost V 3 bases and J 6 bases; bases outside gene matches: 3. The CDR3 runs 15 residues. CDR3 in DNA: TGTGCCAGCAGTGATGACAGGGGGATTAATTCACCCCTCCACTTT. Protein product: CASSDDRGINSPLHF.

V usage is TRBV5-1 and J usage is TRBJ1-4; 9 bases fit TRBD1. The CDR3 has 16 amino acids. Unmatched junction bases numbered 8, after V lost 0 bases and J lost 8 bases. CDR1 and CDR2 (germline): SGHRS, YFSETQ. Here the CDR3 DNA reads TGCGCCAGCAGCTTGGCTCCACAGGGGGCCGGCGAAAAACTGTTTTTT. Its protein is CASSLAPQGAGEKLFF.

About this clone: The sample holds other DNA sequences that translate to the same CDR3. The V gene is TRBV18, the J gene TRBJ1-1; 10 nucleotides line up with TRBD1. The CDR3 runs 14 residues. Losses at the gene ends were 6 bases for V and 3 bases for J; bases not matched to a gene: 4. The germline gives CDR1 KGHSH, CDR2 LQKENI. The CDR3 region has the DNA TGTGCCAGCTCCCCGGACAGGGGGGACACTGAAGCTTTCTTT. Translating gives CASSPDRGDTEAFF.

The chain is built from TRBV5-5 and TRBJ1-5, with a tentative D call TRBD1 (6 bases). The germline CDR1 and CDR2 sequences are SGHKS and YYEKEE (reference sequence). The CDR3 sequence is 14 residues long. The V gene lost 4 bases and the J gene lost 7 bases, with 15 bases spanning the gap. The CDR3 spells CASSIGQSQQPQHF. The CDR3 nucleotides are TGTGCCAGCAGCATCGGACAGTCGCAACAGCCCCAGCATTTT.

J is TRBJ1-2 and V is TRBV28; 7 bases are a match to TRBD1. CDR3 size: 15 residues. V was clipped by 3 bases and J by 1 base; unmatched bases: 5. CDR1 and CDR2 (germline): MDHEN, SYDVKM. The CDR3 nucleotides read TGTGCCAGCAGTTTGGTAGGGGGCGATAACTATGGCTACACCTTC. This translates into CASSLVGGDNYGYTF.

This chain connects TRBV24-1 to TRBJ2-7; TRBD1 matches at 9 bases. V lost 5 bases, J lost 9 bases, and 7 bases stayed unmatched. Germline loops: CDR1 KGHDR, CDR2 SFDVKD. The CDR3 spans 13 residues. The DNA for the CDR3 is TGTGCCACCAGTGCCTCGGACAGGGGAGCGCAGTACTTC. Its protein product is CATSASDRGAQYF.

Here the CDR3 reads CASSLEQHEQYF. The CDR3 bases are TGTGCCAGCAGTTTAGAGCAACACGAGCAGTACTTC. This chain uses TRBV28 with TRBJ2-7; D is unclear. Trimming removed 2 bases from V and 5 bases from J, with 7 bases in between. CDR1 MDHEN and CDR2 SYDVKM come from the germline V gene. The CDR3 totals 12 residues. The complete variable domain, with remaining parts taken from reference TRBV28 and TRBJ2-7, reads DVKVTQSSRYLVKRTGEKVFLECVQDMDHENMFWYRQDPGLGLRLIYFSYDVKMKEKGDIPEGYSVSREKKERFSLILESASTNQTSMYLCASSLEQHEQYFGPGTRLTVT.

The J gene is TRBJ1-1, the V gene TRBV29-1; a weak D match, TRBD1 (5 bases). Deletions cut 6 bases from V and 0 bases from J, with 11 bases between. The CDR3 totals 13 residues. Germline V CDR1 and CDR2: SQVTM, ANQGSEA. The CDR3 here is CSVSGVLNTEAFF. DNA for the CDR3: TGCAGCGTCTCGGGGGTCCTGAACACTGAAGCTTTCTTT.

V usage is TRBV11-3 and J usage is TRBJ2-1, with 9 bases that match TRBD2. The CDR3 totals 17 residues. Germline V gene sequence: CDR1 SGHNT, CDR2 YENEEA. Trimming cost V 2 bases and J 3 bases; bases outside gene matches: 8. Here the CDR3 reads CASSLFGGLAVYNEQFF. The CDR3 DNA reads TGTGCCAGCAGCTTATTCGGGGGACTAGCAGTCTACAATGAGCAGTTCTTC. Complete variable domain (other parts from reference TRBV11-3 and TRBJ2-1): EAGVVQSPRYKIIEKKQPVAFWCNPISGHNTLYWYLQNLGQGPELLIRYENEEAVDDSQLPKDRFSAERLKGVDSTLKIQPAELGDSAVYLCASSLFGGLAVYNEQFFGPGTRLTVL.